These 9 T cell receptor beta chains were all obtained from the same sample, sequenced in a study of T cells in Graves' hyperthyroidism and ophthalmopathy (dated by TCRdb to about 2019). Library creation used multiplex PCR. The listed sequencing device is Illumina HiSeq 2000. TCR beta CDR3 regions were amplified from RNA transcripts. The first round of RT-PCR for the TCR CDR3 was performed with the HTBI primer set and the Qiagen OneStep RT-PCR kit. The public sequencing data were trimmed at Q25 with fastp and processed into clonotypes with MiXCR by TCRdb, which kept only in-frame beta chains. Each record represents a unique CDR3 protein, reported with the most common genes and DNA among its rows. This sample holds around 570,000 distinct CDR3 sequences; around 20% were observed only once. The ten largest clones capture roughly 44% of the sample. Source material: blood. These receptors were obtained from a man in his forties or fifties with Graves' ophthalmopathy.

This clonotype was seen more than once but under ten times. The gene calls are TRBV5-1 and TRBJ2-5, with 7 positions matching TRBD2. Germline CDR1 SGHRS, CDR2 YFSETQ. The CDR3 extends over 15 amino acids. Trimming took 0 bases from V and 5 from J; bases not matched to a gene: 7. CDR3 nucleotides: TGCGCCAGCAGCTTGGATCCCGGGGACTATGAGACCCAGTACTTC. Protein: CASSLDPGDYETQYF. The variable domain in full, with the rest retrieved from reference TRBV5-1 and TRBJ2-5, is KAGVTQTPRYLIKTRGQQVTLSCSPISGHRSVSWYQQTPGQGLQFLFEYFSETQRNKGNFPGRFSGRQFSNSRSEMNVSTLELGDSALYLCASSLDPGDYETQYFGPGTRLLVL.

This clonotype was observed a handful of times. DNA for the CDR3: TGTGCCAGCAAGACAGGGGTTGGGACCTACGAGCAGTACTTC. It codes for CASKTGVGTYEQYF. The chain joins TRBV6-1 to TRBJ2-7, with 8 bases identical to TRBD1. The germline V gene has CDR1 MNHNS and CDR2 SASEGT. V lost 7 bases and J lost 2; bases outside the gene matches: 7. This CDR3 has 14 amino acids.

The V call is TRBV7-9, the J call TRBJ1-5; D remains ambiguous. Germline V gene data show CDR1 as SEHNR and CDR2 as FQNEAQ (reference sequence). The CDR3 totals 13 residues. V was pared by 2 bases and J by 6 bases, with 8 bases between. The CDR3 DNA reads TGTGCCAGCAGCTTAACCGAGGGTCAGCCCCAGCATTTT. Protein sequence: CASSLTEGQPQHF.

This clonotype was counted once. The CDR3 DNA is TGTGCCAGCAGTTCAAAACATGGCGGTTGGGCCCCCGATACGCAGTATTTT. Translated, it gives CASSSKHGGWAPDTQYF. The chain recombines TRBV12-3 or TRBV12-4 with TRBJ2-3; D not resolved. The CDR3 length is 17 residues. V dropped 4 bases and J dropped 6 bases, with 23 bases sitting between them.

In this sample, this clonotype turned up a few times. V usage is TRBV20-1 and J usage is TRBJ1-4; D is unresolved. The V and J ends lost 6 bases and 8 bases respectively, with 10 bases between them. This CDR3 is 11 amino acids long. Germline V gives CDR1 DFQATT, CDR2 SNEGSKA (reference sequence). In DNA form, the CDR3 reads TGCAGTGCCCAACGCGAGGAAAAACTGTTTTTT. This translates into CSAQREEKLFF.

This sequence joins TRBV6-2 or TRBV6-3 and TRBJ2-7; D is uncertain. The V end lost 0 bases, the J end lost 3 bases, and 9 bases lay between the germline ends. The CDR3 extends over 14 amino acids. The germline V gene encodes CDR1 MNHEY and CDR2 SVGEGT. CDR3 residues: CASSYSLGFYEQYF. For the CDR3, the DNA is TGTGCCAGCAGTTACTCGCTAGGGTTCTACGAGCAGTACTTC.

Ten or more counts support this clonotype. V gene TRBV5-1 combines with J gene TRBJ2-2; 7 positions agree with TRBD2. The germline gives CDR1 SGHRS, CDR2 YFSETQ. With V trimmed by 1 base and J by 4 bases, 4 bases remained unmatched. There are 15 residues in the CDR3. CDR3 bases: TGCGCCAGCAGCTTGAACGCGGGAGTCACCGGGGAGCTGTTTTTT. The encoded protein is CASSLNAGVTGELFF. Looking up the rest from reference TRBV5-1 and TRBJ2-2 gives the full variable domain: KAGVTQTPRYLIKTRGQQVTLSCSPISGHRSVSWYQQTPGQGLQFLFEYFSETQRNKGNFPGRFSGRQFSNSRSEMNVSTLELGDSALYLCASSLNAGVTGELFFGEGSRLTVL.

This clonotype appeared many times. The rearrangement links TRBV12-3 or TRBV12-4 to TRBJ2-1; unclear D gene. V lost 7 bases and J 7 bases, leaving 8 bases between the germline ends. This CDR3 has 11 amino acids. Written as DNA, the CDR3 is TGTGCCAGCATCCACAATAATGAGCAGTTCTTC. This gives the protein CASIHNNEQFF.

This clonotype was detected ten times or more. This rearrangement joins TRBV30 to TRBJ2-7; no clear D gene. Trimming cost V 5 bases and J 1 base, with 9 bases left between them. CDR3 length: 12 residues. The germline V gene encodes CDR1 GTSNPN and CDR2 SVGIG (reference sequence). As DNA, the CDR3 is TGTGCCTGGGGTGACGGATCCTACGAGCAGTACTTC. Translated: CAWGDGSYEQYF.